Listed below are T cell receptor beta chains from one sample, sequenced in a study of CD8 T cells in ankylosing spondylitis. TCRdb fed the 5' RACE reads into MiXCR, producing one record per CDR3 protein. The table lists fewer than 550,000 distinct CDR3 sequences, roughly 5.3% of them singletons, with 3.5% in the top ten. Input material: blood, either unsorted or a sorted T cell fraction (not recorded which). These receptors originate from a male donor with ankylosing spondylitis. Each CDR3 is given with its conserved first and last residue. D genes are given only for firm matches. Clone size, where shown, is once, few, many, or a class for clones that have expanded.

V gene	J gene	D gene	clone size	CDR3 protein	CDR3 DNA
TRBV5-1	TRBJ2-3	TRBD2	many	CASSFSSGRSQDTQYF	TGCGCCAGCAGCTTTAGTAGCGGGAGAAGTCAAGATACGCAGTATTTT
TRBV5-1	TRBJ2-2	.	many	CASSSPLASKAGELFF	TGCGCCAGCAGCTCCCCGCTCGCCTCCAAGGCCGGGGAGCTGTTTTTT
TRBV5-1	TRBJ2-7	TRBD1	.	CASSLLIGGNTYEQYF	TGCGCCAGCAGCTTGTTAATAGGGGGCAACACCTACGAGCAGTACTTC
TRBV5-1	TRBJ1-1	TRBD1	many	CASSLGSAGGQQEAFF	TGCGCCAGCAGCTTGGGATCCGCAGGGGGCCAGCAGGAAGCTTTCTTT
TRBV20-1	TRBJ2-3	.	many	CSATTWDTLEDTQYF	TGCAGTGCCACGACGTGGGACACATTGGAAGATACGCAGTATTTT
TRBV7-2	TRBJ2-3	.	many	CASSARMRATDTQYF	TGTGCCAGCAGCGCCAGGATGAGGGCTACAGATACGCAGTATTTT
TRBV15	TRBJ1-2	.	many	CATSRDLIGAANGYTF	TGTGCCACCAGCAGAGATCTGATAGGTGCCGCCAATGGCTACACCTTC
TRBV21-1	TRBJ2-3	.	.	CASSKWRTSGGVADTQYF	TGTGCCAGCAGCAAATGGAGGACTAGCGGGGGTGTCGCAGATACGCAGTATTTT
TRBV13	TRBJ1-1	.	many	CASSPIGTEAFF	TGTGCCAGCAGCCCAATAGGCACTGAAGCTTTCTTT
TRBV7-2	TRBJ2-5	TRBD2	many	CASSLEASGRGETQYF	TGTGCCAGCAGCTTAGAAGCTAGCGGGAGAGGAGAGACCCAGTACTTC
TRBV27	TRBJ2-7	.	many	CASSLPPGEQYF	TGTGCCAGCAGTTTACCACCCGGGGAGCAGTACTTC
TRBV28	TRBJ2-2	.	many	CASTPGLGGTGELFF	TGTGCCAGCACCCCCGGGCTAGGCGGCACCGGGGAGCTGTTTTTT
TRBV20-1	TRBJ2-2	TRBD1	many	CSASAIFGARGTGELFF	TGCAGTGCTAGTGCGATATTCGGAGCCAGGGGGACCGGGGAGCTGTTTTTT
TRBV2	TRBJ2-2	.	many	CASRGSIWHLTGELFF	TGTGCCAGCAGAGGATCGATTTGGCATCTCACCGGGGAGCTGTTTTTT
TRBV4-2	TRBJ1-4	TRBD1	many	CASSQMTGTGLEKLFF	TGTGCCAGCAGCCAGATGACCGGGACAGGGCTTGAAAAACTGTTTTTT
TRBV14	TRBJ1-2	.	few	CASSQGAGRPTFF	TGTGCCAGCAGCCAAGGAGCGGGCAGGCCCACTTTCTTC
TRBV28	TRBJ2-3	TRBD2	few	CASSRLAGWSTDTQYF	TGTGCCAGCAGTCGACTAGCGGGATGGAGCACAGATACGCAGTATTTT
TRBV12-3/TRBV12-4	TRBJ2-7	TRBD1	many	CASSHRGHEQYF	TGTGCCAGCAGCCACAGGGGACACGAGCAGTACTTC
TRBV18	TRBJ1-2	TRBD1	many	CASSPPGQGNNYGYTF	TGTGCCAGCTCACCACCGGGACAGGGCAATAACTATGGCTACACCTTC
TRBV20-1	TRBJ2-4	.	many	CSAQVGGAAKNIQYF	TGCAGTGCTCAAGTCGGGGGCGCTGCCAAAAACATTCAGTACTTC
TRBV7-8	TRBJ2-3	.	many	CASSLGAIRTDTQYF	TGTGCCAGCAGCTTAGGGGCGATACGCACAGATACGCAGTATTTT
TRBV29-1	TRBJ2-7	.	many	CSVVPLADGSYEQYF	TGCAGCGTTGTTCCCTTGGCCGACGGCTCCTACGAGCAGTACTTC
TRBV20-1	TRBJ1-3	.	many	CSARDGNTIYF	TGCAGTGCCAGGGACGGAAACACCATATATTTT
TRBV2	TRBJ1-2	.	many	CASKAENYGYTF	TGTGCCAGCAAAGCCGAGAACTATGGCTACACCTTC
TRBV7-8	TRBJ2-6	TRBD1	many	CASSSRQGSGANVLTF	TGTGCCAGCAGCTCACGACAGGGCTCTGGGGCCAACGTCCTGACTTTC
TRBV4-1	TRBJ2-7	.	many	CASSAGLTGSDSYEQYF	TGCGCCAGCAGCGCAGGCCTGACAGGATCGGACAGCTACGAGCAGTACTTC
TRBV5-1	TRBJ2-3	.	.	CASSSDLRLPGDRYTQYF	TGCGCCAGCAGCTCCGACCTCCGGCTCCCGGGGGACAGATATACGCAGTATTTT
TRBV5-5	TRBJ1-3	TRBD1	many	CASSGGLGRGLGNTIYF	TGTGCCAGCAGCGGCGGACTTGGGAGGGGGCTTGGAAACACCATATATTTT
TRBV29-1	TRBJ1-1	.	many	CSVELAGNEAFF	TGCAGCGTTGAGTTGGCAGGGAATGAAGCTTTCTTT
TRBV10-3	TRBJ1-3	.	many	CAISVGHSGNTIYF	TGTGCCATCAGTGTCGGACACTCTGGAAACACCATATATTTT
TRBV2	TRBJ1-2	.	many	CASSEEGSVGYTF	TGTGCCAGCAGTGAAGAGGGTAGTGTGGGATACACCTTC
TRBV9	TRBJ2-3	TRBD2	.	CASSVGLAGATSTDTQYF	TGTGCCAGCAGCGTAGGACTAGCGGGGGCAACTAGCACAGATACGCAGTATTTT
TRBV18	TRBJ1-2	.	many	CASSPGWNYGYTF	TGTGCCAGCTCCCCGGGTTGGAACTATGGCTACACCTTC
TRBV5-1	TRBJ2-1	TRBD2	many	CASSLRAGGAYNEQFF	TGCGCCAGCAGCTTAAGAGCGGGAGGGGCCTACAATGAGCAGTTCTTC
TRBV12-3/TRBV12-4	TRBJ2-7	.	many	CASSPNRDSSEQYF	TGTGCCAGCAGCCCAAACCGGGACTCCTCCGAGCAGTACTTC
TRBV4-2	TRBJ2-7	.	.	CASSQDWGEYEQYF	TGTGCCAGCAGCCAAGATTGGGGGGAATACGAGCAGTACTTC
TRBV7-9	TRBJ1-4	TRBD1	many	CASSVWDRGEKLFF	TGTGCCAGCAGCGTGTGGGACAGGGGTGAAAAACTGTTTTTT
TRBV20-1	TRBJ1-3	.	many	CSARKSGNTIYF	TGCAGTGCTAGGAAGAGCGGAAACACCATATATTTT
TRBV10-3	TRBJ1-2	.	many	CAISESEPYGYTF	TGTGCCATCAGTGAGTCCGAACCTTATGGCTACACCTTC
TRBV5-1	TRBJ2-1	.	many	CASSLVGVNEQFF	TGCGCCAGCAGCTTGGTGGGGGTCAATGAGCAGTTCTTC